Presented here are 14 T cell receptor beta chains from one specimen sequenced in a study of Graves' ophthalmopathy and Graves' hyperthyroidism. The study amplified TCR beta CDR3 regions using RNA transcripts. First-round RT-PCR relied on HTBI primers, and a second-round multiplex PCR came next. Each CDR3 protein gets one entry after TCRdb re-called the multiplex PCR reads with MiXCR. Altogether hundreds of thousands of distinct CDR3 sequences are present, approximately 22% being singletons, with the ten largest covering roughly 6.9%. The sequenced material came from peripheral blood. Source of these receptors: a young woman with stable Graves' hyperthyroidism. Some clones in this sample may be carry-over from other donors' samples.

Many counts were recorded for this clonotype. The V and J genes are TRBV5-1 and TRBJ2-7; 11 nucleotides line up with TRBD2. This CDR3 comprises 16 residues. Unmatched junction bases numbered 9, after V lost 1 base and J lost 6 bases. Germline V gives CDR1 SGHRS, CDR2 YFSETQ. The CDR3 region has the DNA TGCGCCAGCAGCTTGACAACTAGCGGGAGTGTTGGCGAGCAGTACTTC. Translated: CASSLTTSGSVGEQYF.

This clonotype was observed many times. The chain is built from TRBV15 and TRBJ1-1; a weak D match, TRBD1 (6 bases). Germline assignment: CDR1 LNHNV and CDR2 YYDKDF (reference sequence). The CDR3 length is 14 residues. The V end lost 3 bases, the J end lost 8 bases, and 16 bases lay between the germline ends. The chain's CDR3 is CATSSLIQGSEAFF. Written as DNA, the CDR3 is TGTGCCACCAGCAGCTTGATACAGGGCAGCGAAGCTTTCTTT.

This rearrangement joins TRBV6-5 to TRBJ2-7; D perhaps matches TRBD2 (6 bases). This CDR3 has 14 residues. V was clipped by 3 bases and J by 4 bases, with 13 bases between them. CDR1 is MNHEY, CDR2 SVGAGI, per germline. The CDR3 spells CASSYSGTGYEQYF. CDR3 coding DNA: TGTGCCAGCAGTTATTCCGGGACTGGGTACGAGCAGTACTTC.

The rearrangement joins TRBV20-1 to TRBJ1-1, with D maybe TRBD1 (6 bases). With 1 base removed from V and 10 bases from J, the gap between germline ends came to 16 bases. This CDR3 comprises 13 residues. Germline V gene sequence: CDR1 DFQATT, CDR2 SNEGSKA (reference sequence). CDR3 in DNA: TGCAGTGCTAGAGCCGGGGGCCAGGGTGGAGCTTTCTTT. It codes for CSARAGGQGGAFF.

This clonotype was seen many times. The chain has TRBV27 and TRBJ1-1; the D gene is possibly TRBD1 (6 bases). The CDR3 is 15 amino acids. CDR1 is MNHEY, CDR2 SMNVEV, per germline (reference sequence). Trimming removed 1 base at V and 0 bases at J, with 9 bases between. The CDR3 here is CASSLWGQMNTEAFF. CDR3 nucleotides: TGTGCCAGCAGTTTATGGGGGCAGATGAACACTGAAGCTTTCTTT.

This clonotype was seen at least ten times. The gene calls are TRBV6-5 and TRBJ2-7; D might be TRBD2 (5 bases). The CDR3 consists of 15 residues. Germline V gene data show CDR1 as MNHEY and CDR2 as SVGAGI. Trimming left V 0 bases short and J 4 bases short, with 13 bases between. In nucleotides, the CDR3 is TGTGCCAGCAGTTACTCGTCGGGAAGAGAGTACGAGCAGTACTTC. It translates to CASSYSSGREYEQYF.

This clonotype was found many times. Given a much more abundant clone one base away, this may be a read error. The CDR3 spells CASTGGGTEAFF. Written as DNA, the CDR3 is TGTGCCAGCACCGGAGGGGGAACTGAAGCTTTCTTT. The rearrangement joins TRBV12-3 or TRBV12-4 to TRBJ1-1; D may be TRBD1 (6 bases). The CDR3 has 12 amino acids. With 7 bases removed from V and 5 bases from J, the gap between germline ends came to 11 bases.

Many counts were recorded for this clonotype. The V and J genes are TRBV7-2 and TRBJ2-4; D remains unclear. V was pared by 1 base and J by 0 bases, with 4 bases between. CDR1 is SGHTA, CDR2 FQGNSA, per germline. This CDR3 is 14 amino acids long. CDR3 bases: TGTGCCAGCAGCTTAGATCTAGCCAAAAACATTCAGTACTTC. As protein: CASSLDLAKNIQYF.

This clonotype was detected a few times. The junction differs from germline at one of its ends, possibly a read error. The rearrangement links TRBV13 to TRBJ1-1; D not resolved. The CDR3 contains 13 residues. CDR1 PRHDT and CDR2 FYEKMQ come from the germline V gene (reference sequence). CDR3 region: CASSLERNAEAFF. CDR3 sequence (DNA): TGTGCCAGCAGCTTAGAACGGAACGCTGAAGCTTTCTTT.

This clonotype was observed at least ten times. The CDR3 spells CASSLNALAGELFF. CDR3 coding DNA: TGTGCCAGCAGTTTAAATGCTTTAGCCGGGGAGCTGTTTTTT. The V gene is TRBV28, the J gene TRBJ2-2, with D unresolved. With 2 bases removed from V and 6 bases from J, the gap between germline ends came to 10 bases. Looked up from germline, CDR1 is MDHEN and CDR2 is SYDVKM. The CDR3 consists of 14 residues.

The chain uses TRBV20-1 and TRBJ1-3; D ambiguous. The germline V gene has CDR1 DFQATT and CDR2 SNEGSKA (reference sequence). V was trimmed by 3 bases and J by 5 bases, leaving 14 bases between them. The CDR3 runs to 14 residues. The DNA for the CDR3 is TGCAGTGCTAGTTTCCGGGCTGGAAGAAACACCATATATTTT. This translates into CSASFRAGRNTIYF.

This clonotype was detected ten times or more. The chain recombines TRBV27 with TRBJ2-7; no firm D call. The V gene's germline CDR1 is MNHEY and CDR2 SMNVEV (reference sequence). Between the trimmed V and J ends, which lost 6 bases and 2 bases, there was a span of 14 bases. The CDR3 loop spans 14 amino acids. CDR3 sequence reads: CASSSHISTYEQYF. In DNA, the CDR3 is TGTGCCAGCAGCTCACATATATCCACCTACGAGCAGTACTTC.

With respect to this clonotype: A much more abundant neighbour one base away suggests this may be a read error. CDR3 amino acids: CTSSYSVPRRDYSEQYF. CDR3 in DNA: TGTACCAGCAGTTACTCGGTCCCCCGGCGGGATTATAGCGAGCAGTACTTC. V and J are TRBV6-5 and TRBJ2-7; weak D call: TRBD2 (6 bases). From germline, CDR1 is MNHEY and CDR2 SVGAGI. This CDR3 is built from 17 residues.

This clonotype was seen ten or more times. V gene TRBV28 combines with J gene TRBJ2-7; no clear D. Trimming left V 4 bases short and J 3 bases short, with 19 bases between. Germline CDR1 reads MDHEN; CDR2 reads SYDVKM. The CDR3 is made up of 16 amino acids. The CDR3 DNA follows: TGTGCCAGCAGTTACCCCCAGGCAGGAGCGATCTACGAGCAGTACTTC. Amino acids: CASSYPQAGAIYEQYF.